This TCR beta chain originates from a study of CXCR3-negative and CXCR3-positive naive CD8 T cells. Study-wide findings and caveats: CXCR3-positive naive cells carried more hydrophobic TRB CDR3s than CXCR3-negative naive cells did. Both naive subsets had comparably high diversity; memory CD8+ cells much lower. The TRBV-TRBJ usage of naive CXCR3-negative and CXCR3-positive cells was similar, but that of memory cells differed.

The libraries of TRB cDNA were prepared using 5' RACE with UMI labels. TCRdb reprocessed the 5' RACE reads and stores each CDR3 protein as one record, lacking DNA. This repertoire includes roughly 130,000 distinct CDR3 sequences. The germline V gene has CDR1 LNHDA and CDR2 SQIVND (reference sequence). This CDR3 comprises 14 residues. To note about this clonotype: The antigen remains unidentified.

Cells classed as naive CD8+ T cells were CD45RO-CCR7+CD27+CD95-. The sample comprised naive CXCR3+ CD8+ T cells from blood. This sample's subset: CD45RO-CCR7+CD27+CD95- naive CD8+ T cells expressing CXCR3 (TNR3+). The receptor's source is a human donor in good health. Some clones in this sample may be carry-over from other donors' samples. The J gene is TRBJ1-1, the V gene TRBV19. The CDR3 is CASSKGSEYTEAFF.